The clone carrying this T cell receptor (beta chain) showed up just a few times. Time point here: newly diagnosed GD, antithyroid drugs for less than 3 months. Following extraction of RNA from PBMCs, that RNA was used to make the TCR library. By American Thyroid Association guidelines, Graves' disease was diagnosed in the cohort. EDTA tubes received about 8.2 milliliters of drawn peripheral blood. This record belongs to a study of regulatory T cells in long-lasting Graves disease. Library construction for TCR beta used iRepertoire HTBI primers and Arm-PCR of CDR3 regions. TCRdb ran MiXCR on the multiplex PCR reads and lists one entry per CDR3 protein. The sample contains some 600,000 distinct CDR3 sequences, about 16% of which appear only once. These data also formed part of another study, on T cells in Graves' hyperthyroidism and ophthalmopathy. That source reports: First-round RT-PCR targeting the TCR CDR3 was performed with the HTBI primer set.

The sequence derives from a man aged 18 to 29 with Graves disease. Sample: peripheral blood mononuclear cells (PBMCs), taken at new diagnosis, from a patient treated with antithyroid drugs.

CDR3 amino acids: CASSTRDSRGAYTF. Here the CDR3 DNA reads TGTGCCAGCAGCACCCGGGACTCCCGCGGGGCCTACACCTTC. The chain couples TRBV9 to TRBJ1-2, with a weak D call TRBD1 (5 bases). V was cut by 4 bases and J by 10 bases, with 20 bases left in between. CDR3 length: 14 residues. Germline V gives CDR1 SGDLS, CDR2 YYNGEE.